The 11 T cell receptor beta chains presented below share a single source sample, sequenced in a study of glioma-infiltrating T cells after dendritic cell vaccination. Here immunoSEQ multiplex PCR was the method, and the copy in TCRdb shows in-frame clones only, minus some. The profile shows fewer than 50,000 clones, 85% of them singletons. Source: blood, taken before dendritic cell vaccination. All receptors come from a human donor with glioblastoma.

Here the CDR3 DNA reads TGCGCCAGCAGCTTGGGGGGGGGACTAGCGGTTGTCTCCTACAATGAGCAGTTCTTC. Protein: CASSLGGGLAVVSYNEQFF. V and J are TRBV5-1 and TRBJ2-1; 11 bases fit TRBD2. Germline trimming cut 0 bases from V and 0 bases from J; bases unmatched to any gene: 8. The CDR3 extends over 19 amino acids. CDR1 SGHRS and CDR2 YFSETQ come from the germline V gene. Full variable domain (missing parts from reference TRBV5-1 and TRBJ2-1): KAGVTQTPRYLIKTRGQQVTLSCSPISGHRSVSWYQQTPGQGLQFLFEYFSETQRNKGNFPGRFSGRQFSNSRSEMNVSTLELGDSALYLCASSLGGGLAVVSYNEQFFGPGTRLTVL.

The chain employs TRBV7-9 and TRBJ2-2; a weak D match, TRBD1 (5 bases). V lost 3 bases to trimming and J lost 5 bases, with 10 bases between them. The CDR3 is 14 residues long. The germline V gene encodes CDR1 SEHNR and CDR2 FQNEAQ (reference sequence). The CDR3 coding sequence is TGTGCCAGCAGCTTGACGCAGGGTACCGGGGAGCTGTTTTTT. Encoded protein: CASSLTQGTGELFF.

The CDR3 sequence is CASSRLTSNEQYF. The CDR3 DNA follows: TGTGCCAGCAGCCGGTTGACTAGCAACGAGCAGTACTTC. This chain uses TRBV7-9 with TRBJ2-7; TRBD2 matches at 7 bases. CDR1 and CDR2 from the germline V gene are SEHNR and FQNEAQ (reference sequence). The J segment lost 5 bases and the V segment lost 5 bases, leaving 6 bases of the junction unmatched. The CDR3 extends over 13 amino acids.

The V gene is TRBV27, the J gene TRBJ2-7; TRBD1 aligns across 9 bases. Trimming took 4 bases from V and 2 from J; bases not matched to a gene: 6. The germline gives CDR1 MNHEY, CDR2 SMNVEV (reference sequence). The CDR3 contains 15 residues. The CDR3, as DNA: TGTGCCAGCAGTTCCACGGGACAGGGTACCTACGAGCAGTACTTC. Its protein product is CASSSTGQGTYEQYF.

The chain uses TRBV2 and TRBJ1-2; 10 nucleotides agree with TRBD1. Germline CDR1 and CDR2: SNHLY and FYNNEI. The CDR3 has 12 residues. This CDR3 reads CGDRGPNYGYTF. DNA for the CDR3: TGTGGCGACAGGGGGCCGAACTATGGCTACACCTTC.

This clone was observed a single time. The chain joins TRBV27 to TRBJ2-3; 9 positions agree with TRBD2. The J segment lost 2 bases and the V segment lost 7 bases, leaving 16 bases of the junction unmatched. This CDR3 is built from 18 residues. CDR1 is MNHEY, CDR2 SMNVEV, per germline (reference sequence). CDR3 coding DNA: TGTGCCAGCACACCCGGTGGGGAGCGGGAGGCCAACACAGATACGCAGTATTTT. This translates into CASTPGGEREANTDTQYF.

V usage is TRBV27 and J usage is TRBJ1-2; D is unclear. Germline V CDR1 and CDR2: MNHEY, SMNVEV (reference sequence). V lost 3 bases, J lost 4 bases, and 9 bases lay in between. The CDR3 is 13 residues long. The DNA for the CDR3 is TGTGCCAGCAGTTTCCTAGGAGGCTATGGCTACACCTTC. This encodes CASSFLGGYGYTF.

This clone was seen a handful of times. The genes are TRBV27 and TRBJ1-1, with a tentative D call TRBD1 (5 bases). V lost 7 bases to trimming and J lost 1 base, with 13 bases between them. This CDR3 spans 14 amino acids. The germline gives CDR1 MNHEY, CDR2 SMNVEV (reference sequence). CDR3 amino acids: CASKRQGRNTEAFF. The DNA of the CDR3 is TGTGCCAGCAAAAGGCAGGGCCGGAACACTGAAGCTTTCTTT.

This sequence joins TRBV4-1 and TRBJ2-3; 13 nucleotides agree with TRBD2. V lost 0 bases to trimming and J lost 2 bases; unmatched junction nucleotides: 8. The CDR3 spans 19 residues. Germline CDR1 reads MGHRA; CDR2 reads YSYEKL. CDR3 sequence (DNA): TGCGCCAGCAGCCAAGATCCACTAGCGGGGGGGATTAACACAGATACGCAGTATTTT. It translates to CASSQDPLAGGINTDTQYF.

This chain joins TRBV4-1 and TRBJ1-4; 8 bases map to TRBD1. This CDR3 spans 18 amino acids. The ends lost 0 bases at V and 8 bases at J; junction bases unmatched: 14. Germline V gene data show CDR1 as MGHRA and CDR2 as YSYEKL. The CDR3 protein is CASSQERDRGDFREKLFF. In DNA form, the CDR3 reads TGCGCCAGCAGCCAAGAACGAGACAGGGGTGATTTTCGAGAAAAACTGTTTTTT.

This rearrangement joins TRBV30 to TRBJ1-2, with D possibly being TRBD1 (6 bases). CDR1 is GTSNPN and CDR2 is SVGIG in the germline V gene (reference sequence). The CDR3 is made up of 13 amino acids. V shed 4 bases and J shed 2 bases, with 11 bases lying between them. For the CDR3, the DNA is TGTGCCTGGACCCGGGACAAGAACTATGGCTACACCTTC. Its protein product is CAWTRDKNYGYTF.